This entry lists 9 T cell receptor beta chains sequenced from one sample in a study of shared clonotypes between healthy human individuals. Data came from immunoSEQ multiplex PCR; TCRdb stores just in-frame clones and leaves some out. This sample has around 690,000 clones; less than 95% occur once, and the top ten carry 34%. Material: memory CD8+ T cells from PBMCs. Subset here: CD45RO+ cells pooled with CCR7-negative TemRA cells. Receptors were obtained from a man aged 18 to 30 in good health. Some clones in this sample may be carry-over from other donors' samples.

The J gene is TRBJ1-2, the V gene TRBV5-8, with D tentatively TRBD1 (5 bases). The germline V gene has CDR1 SGHTS and CDR2 YDEGEE. V lost 1 base and J 7 bases, leaving 14 bases between the germline ends. The CDR3 contains 14 residues. CDR3 DNA: TGTGCCAGCAGCTTGCGAAGGGGCCCTGCTGGCTACACCTTC. Its translation is CASSLRRGPAGYTF.

The rearrangement joins TRBV7-9 to TRBJ2-7; 11 bases are a match to TRBD2. Germline V gene data show CDR1 as SEHNR and CDR2 as FQNEAQ (reference sequence). This CDR3 region has 16 residues. The junction had 8 bases not matched to a gene; V was cut back by 5 bases and J by 2 bases. CDR3 in DNA: TGTGCCAGCAGCCGAAATAGCGGGAGGGCCGCCTACGAGCAGTACTTC. It encodes CASSRNSGRAAYEQYF.

This rearrangement joins TRBV15 to TRBJ2-1, with a weak D call TRBD2 (6 bases). CDR3 length: 16 residues. Germline lookup yields CDR1 LNHNV and CDR2 YYDKDF (reference sequence). V lost 0 bases to trimming and J lost 7 bases, with 16 bases between them. Here the CDR3 DNA reads TGTGCCACCAGCAGAGATCCACGGGAGTTAAGGAATGAGCAGTTCTTC. Its translation: CATSRDPRELRNEQFF.

The CDR3, as DNA: TGCAGCGTTGAAGATCGCTACGGTGAGCAGTTCTTC. Translation gives CSVEDRYGEQFF. This chain joins TRBV29-1 and TRBJ2-1; D ambiguous. V was cut by 0 bases and J by 9 bases, with 9 bases left in between. Germline V gene data show CDR1 as SQVTM and CDR2 as ANQGSEA. The CDR3 spans 12 residues.

This rearrangement joins TRBV4-2 to TRBJ1-1; 7 bases align to TRBD1. This CDR3 region has 16 residues. The V segment lost 0 bases and the J segment 2 bases; nucleotides outside the gene matches: 6. The germline V gene has CDR1 LGHNA and CDR2 YNFKEQ. CDR3 nucleotides: TGTGCCAGCAGCCAAGAACAGGGGACACAAAACACTGAAGCTTTCTTT. Translated, it gives CASSQEQGTQNTEAFF.

As regards this clone: This sample includes further DNA sequences coding for the same CDR3. J is TRBJ2-3 and V is TRBV28, with 9 bases that match TRBD2. J lost 3 bases, V lost 2 bases, and 0 bases had no gene match. The CDR3 is 14 residues long. Germline V lookup: CDR1 MDHEN, CDR2 SYDVKM. The CDR3 spells CASSLAGGTDTQYF. Here the CDR3 DNA reads TGTGCCAGCAGTTTAGCGGGAGGGACAGATACGCAGTATTTT.

This clone was detected a few times. The V gene is TRBV28, the J gene TRBJ1-1; maybe TRBD1 (6 bases). Per the germline V gene, CDR1 is MDHEN and CDR2 is SYDVKM. V was shortened by 5 bases and J by 2 bases, with 15 bases between the two germline ends. The CDR3 spans 15 residues. CDR3 coding DNA: TGTGCCAGCAGTCCCCAGACAGGCCTTAACACTGAAGCTTTCTTT. The encoded protein is CASSPQTGLNTEAFF. The full variable domain, its missing parts supplied by reference TRBV28 and TRBJ1-1, is DVKVTQSSRYLVKRTGEKVFLECVQDMDHENMFWYRQDPGLGLRLIYFSYDVKMKEKGDIPEGYSVSREKKERFSLILESASTNQTSMYLCASSPQTGLNTEAFFGQGTRLTVV.

This clone was detected once. The chain has TRBV7-9 and TRBJ2-6; D remains ambiguous. The CDR3 consists of 19 residues. V dropped 2 bases and J dropped 1 base, with 18 bases sitting between them. CDR1 is SEHNR, CDR2 FQNEAQ, per germline (reference sequence). The CDR3, as DNA: TGTGCCAGCAGCTTAAAGCCCGGGCCGCCCTCGTCTGGGGCCAACGTCCTGACTTTC. It codes for CASSLKPGPPSSGANVLTF.

As to this clone: Distinct nucleotide sequences in the sample also encode this CDR3. The J gene is TRBJ1-1, the V gene TRBV28; TRBD1 might be the D (6 bases). Germline loops: CDR1 MDHEN, CDR2 SYDVKM. V was trimmed by 8 bases and J by 0 bases, leaving 13 bases between them. This CDR3 has 14 residues. The CDR3 sequence: CASSLGQMNTEAFF. CDR3 sequence (DNA): TGTGCCAGCTCTTTAGGACAGATGAACACTGAAGCTTTCTTT.